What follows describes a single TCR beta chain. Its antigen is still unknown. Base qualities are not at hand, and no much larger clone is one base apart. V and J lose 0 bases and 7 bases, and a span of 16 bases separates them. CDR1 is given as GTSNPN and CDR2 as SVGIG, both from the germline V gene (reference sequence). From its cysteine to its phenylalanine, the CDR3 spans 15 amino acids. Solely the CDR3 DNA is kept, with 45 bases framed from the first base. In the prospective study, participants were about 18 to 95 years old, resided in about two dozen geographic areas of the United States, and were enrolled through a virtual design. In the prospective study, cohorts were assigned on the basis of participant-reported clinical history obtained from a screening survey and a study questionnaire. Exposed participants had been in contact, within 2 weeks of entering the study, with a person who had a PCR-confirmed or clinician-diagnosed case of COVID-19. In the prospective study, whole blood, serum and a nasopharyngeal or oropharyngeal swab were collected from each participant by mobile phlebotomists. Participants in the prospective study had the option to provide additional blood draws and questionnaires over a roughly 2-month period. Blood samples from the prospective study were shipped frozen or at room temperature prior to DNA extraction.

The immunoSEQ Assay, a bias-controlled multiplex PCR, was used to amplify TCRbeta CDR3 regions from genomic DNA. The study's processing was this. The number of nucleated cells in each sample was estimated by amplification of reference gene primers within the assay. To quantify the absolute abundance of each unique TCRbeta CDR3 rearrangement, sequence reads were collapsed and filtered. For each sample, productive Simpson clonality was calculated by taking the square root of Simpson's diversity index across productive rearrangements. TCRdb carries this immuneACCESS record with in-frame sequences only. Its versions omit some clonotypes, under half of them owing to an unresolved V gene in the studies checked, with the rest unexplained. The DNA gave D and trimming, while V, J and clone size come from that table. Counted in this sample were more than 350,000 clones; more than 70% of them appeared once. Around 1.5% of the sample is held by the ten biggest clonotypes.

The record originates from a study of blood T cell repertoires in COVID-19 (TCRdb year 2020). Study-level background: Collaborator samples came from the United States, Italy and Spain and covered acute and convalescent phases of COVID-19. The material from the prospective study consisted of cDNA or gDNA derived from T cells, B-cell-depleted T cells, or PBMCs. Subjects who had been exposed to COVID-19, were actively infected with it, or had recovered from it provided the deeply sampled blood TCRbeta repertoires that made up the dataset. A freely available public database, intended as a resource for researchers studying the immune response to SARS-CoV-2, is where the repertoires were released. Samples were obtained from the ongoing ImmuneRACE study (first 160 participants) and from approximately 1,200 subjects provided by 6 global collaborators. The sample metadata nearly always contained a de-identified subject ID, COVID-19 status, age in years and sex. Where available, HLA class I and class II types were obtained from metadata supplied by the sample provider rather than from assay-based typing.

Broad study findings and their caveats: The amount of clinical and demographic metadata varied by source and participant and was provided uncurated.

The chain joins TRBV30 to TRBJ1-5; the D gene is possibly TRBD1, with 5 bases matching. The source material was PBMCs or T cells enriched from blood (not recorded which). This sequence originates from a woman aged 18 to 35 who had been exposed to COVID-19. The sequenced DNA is TGTGCCTGGAGTGTACCGGGGGTCGGGGGGCAGCCCCAGCATTTT. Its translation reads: CAWSVPGVGGQPQHF.